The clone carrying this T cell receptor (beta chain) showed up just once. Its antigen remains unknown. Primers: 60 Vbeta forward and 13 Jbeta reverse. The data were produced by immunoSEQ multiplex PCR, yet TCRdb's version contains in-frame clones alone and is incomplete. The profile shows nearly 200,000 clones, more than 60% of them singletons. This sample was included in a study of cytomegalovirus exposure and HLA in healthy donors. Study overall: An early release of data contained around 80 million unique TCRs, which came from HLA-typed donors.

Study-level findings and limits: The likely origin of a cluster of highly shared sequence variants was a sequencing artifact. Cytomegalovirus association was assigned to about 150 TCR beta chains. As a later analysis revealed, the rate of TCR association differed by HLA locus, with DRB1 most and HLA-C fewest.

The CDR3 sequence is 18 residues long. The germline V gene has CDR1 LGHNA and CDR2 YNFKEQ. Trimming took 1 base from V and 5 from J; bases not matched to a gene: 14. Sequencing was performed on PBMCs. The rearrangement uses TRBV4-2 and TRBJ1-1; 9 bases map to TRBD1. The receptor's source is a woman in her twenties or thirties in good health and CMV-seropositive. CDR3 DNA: TGTGCCAGCAGCCAAGGGGGTGGGACAGGGAGGGAATCAACTGAAGCTTTCTTT. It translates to CASSQGGGTGRESTEAFF.